Listed below are T cell receptor beta chains from one sample, sequenced in a study of CD8+ T cells in alopecia areata. The method was immunoSEQ multiplex PCR; TCRdb's version includes in-frame clones alone and lacks a portion of them. The table lists roughly 140,000 clones, 62% of them singletons, with 36% in the top ten. Input material: CD8+ T cells sorted from blood. All receptors derive from a human donor in good health. Both conserved end residues are part of each CDR3. D genes are given only for firm matches. Clone size, where shown, is once, few, many, or a class for clones that have expanded.

clone size	V gene	J gene	D gene	CDR3 protein	CDR3 DNA
NA	TRBV7-2	TRBJ2-3	NA	CASSLEGGGSTDTQYF	TGTGCCAGCAGCTTAGAGGGCGGGGGCAGCACAGATACGCAGTATTTT
NA	TRBV7-8	TRBJ1-5	NA	CASSLEGTAGDQPQHF	TGTGCCAGCAGCCTTGAGGGGACGGCTGGCGATCAGCCCCAGCATTTT
NA	TRBV27	TRBJ2-1	NA	CASRSGRLEQFF	TGTGCCAGCAGGTCCGGAAGGCTAGAGCAGTTCTTC
NA	TRBV6-6	TRBJ2-1	NA	CASSYTTPLNEQFF	TGTGCCAGCAGTTACACTACACCTTTGAATGAGCAGTTCTTC
NA	TRBV4-1	TRBJ2-1	TRBD2	CASSQLAGIYNEQFF	TGCGCCAGCAGCCAACTAGCGGGTATCTACAATGAGCAGTTCTTC
few	TRBV9	TRBJ2-7	NA	CASSVGYAPTYEQYF	TGTGCCAGCAGCGTAGGTTATGCACCTACCTACGAGCAGTACTTC
NA	TRBV9	TRBJ2-7	NA	CASSVDGTYEQYF	TGTGCCAGCAGCGTCGACGGTACCTACGAGCAGTACTTC
NA	TRBV27	TRBJ2-3	NA	CASSLLGLNTDTQYF	TGTGCCAGCAGTTTACTCGGATTAAACACAGATACGCAGTATTTT
NA	TRBV29-1	TRBJ2-1	TRBD1	CSVRVTGGYNEQFF	TGCAGCGTGAGGGTGACAGGGGGTTACAATGAGCAGTTCTTC
NA	TRBV30	TRBJ1-4	NA	CAWSALGFNEKLFF	TGTGCCTGGAGTGCATTGGGGTTTAATGAAAAACTGTTTTTT
NA	TRBV30	TRBJ2-2	NA	CAWSPTAGELFF	TGTGCCTGGAGTCCGACAGCCGGGGAGCTGTTTTTT
NA	TRBV9	TRBJ2-2	NA	CASSIEDTGELFF	TGTGCCAGCAGCATAGAGGACACCGGGGAGCTGTTTTTT
NA	TRBV2	TRBJ2-7	TRBD1	CASRTGVEQYF	TGTGCCAGCAGGACAGGGGTCGAGCAGTACTTC
NA	TRBV5-1	TRBJ2-3	TRBD2	CASSLALAGGVTDTQYF	TGCGCCAGCAGCTTGGCCCTAGCGGGAGGAGTAACAGATACGCAGTATTTT
NA	TRBV4-1	TRBJ1-1	NA	CASSLQGVEAFF	TGCGCCAGCAGCCTGCAGGGTGTTGAAGCTTTCTTT
NA	TRBV4-1	TRBJ2-7	NA	CASSQGSSLEQYF	TGCGCCAGCAGCCAAGGGTCCAGCCTCGAGCAGTACTTC
NA	TRBV30	TRBJ2-7	NA	CAWSATYEQYF	TGTGCCTGGAGTGCAACCTACGAGCAGTACTTC
NA	TRBV11-2	TRBJ2-7	TRBD1	CASSLGQGYYEQYF	TGTGCCAGCAGCTTAGGACAGGGGTACTACGAGCAGTACTTC
few	TRBV7-9	TRBJ1-1	TRBD1	CASSFGQGFTEAFF	TGTGCCAGCAGCTTCGGACAGGGATTCACTGAAGCTTTCTTT
NA	TRBV9	TRBJ1-5	NA	CASSRGPGNQPQHF	TGTGCCAGCAGCCGGGGACCGGGCAATCAGCCCCAGCATTTT
few	TRBV27	TRBJ2-6	NA	CASSLSRHSGANVLTF	TGTGCCAGCAGTTTGTCCAGACACTCTGGGGCCAACGTCCTGACTTTC
NA	TRBV6-5	TRBJ2-7	NA	CASSQGPSSYEQYF	TGTGCCAGCAGTCAGGGGCCGAGCTCCTACGAGCAGTACTTC
few	TRBV28	TRBJ2-7	NA	CASSLGGYEQYF	TGTGCCAGCAGTTTAGGGGGCTACGAGCAGTACTTC
NA	TRBV2	TRBJ2-3	TRBD2	CASSWTSGRDTQYF	TGTGCCAGCAGCTGGACTAGCGGGAGAGATACGCAGTATTTT
NA	TRBV14	TRBJ1-1	TRBD1	CASSGRDRMNTEAFF	TGTGCCAGCAGCGGACGGGACAGAATGAACACTGAAGCTTTCTTT
NA	TRBV27	TRBJ2-1	TRBD2	CASSPGATGREQFF	TGTGCCAGCAGTCCCGGGGCCACCGGGAGGGAGCAGTTCTTC
NA	TRBV21-1	TRBJ1-1	NA	CASLRGGTEAFF	TGTGCCAGCCTACGGGGGGGGACTGAAGCTTTCTTT
few	TRBV19	TRBJ1-2	NA	CASSRAAPNYGYTF	TGTGCCAGTAGTCGGGCAGCTCCTAACTATGGCTACACCTTC
NA	TRBV5-1	TRBJ1-2	NA	CASSRTEYGYTF	TGCGCCAGCAGCAGGACTGAATATGGCTACACCTTC
NA	TRBV5-1	TRBJ2-7	NA	CASSPWGESQYF	TGCGCCAGCAGCCCCTGGGGGGAGAGTCAGTACTTC
few	TRBV28	TRBJ2-5	NA	CASRRTRASVQETQYF	TGTGCCAGCAGACGGACCAGGGCTAGCGTTCAAGAGACCCAGTACTTC
few	TRBV5-1	TRBJ2-7	NA	CASSLAPWAYEQYF	TGCGCCAGCAGCTTAGCCCCATGGGCCTACGAGCAGTACTTC
NA	TRBV15	TRBJ2-1	NA	CATSRQASYNEQFF	TGTGCCACCAGCAGACAGGCCTCCTACAATGAGCAGTTCTTC
NA	TRBV5-4	TRBJ2-7	NA	CASSGGQPEQYF	TGTGCCAGCAGCGGGGGACAACCGGAGCAGTACTTC
NA	TRBV4-1	TRBJ1-2	NA	CASSQDLWTDNYGYTF	TGCGCCAGCAGCCAAGATCTTTGGACGGATAACTATGGCTACACCTTC
NA	TRBV30	TRBJ2-1	TRBD2	CAWSNSVGRARNEQFF	TGTGCCTGGAGTAATTCGGTCGGGAGGGCCAGAAATGAGCAGTTCTTC
NA	TRBV5-1	TRBJ2-1	TRBD2	CASSMGTSSYNEQFF	TGCGCCAGCAGCATGGGGACTAGCTCCTACAATGAGCAGTTCTTC
NA	TRBV27	TRBJ2-1	NA	CASSIGTKGNEQFF	TGTGCCAGCAGTATCGGGACCAAGGGCAATGAGCAGTTCTTC
few	TRBV11-2	TRBJ2-1	TRBD2	CATTASGNHNEQFF	TGTGCCACCACGGCTAGCGGGAACCACAATGAGCAGTTCTTC
NA	TRBV27	TRBJ2-7	TRBD2	CASSLSGSGSYEQYF	TGTGCCAGCAGTTTATCAGGAAGCGGGAGCTACGAGCAGTACTTC
NA	TRBV4-1	TRBJ2-7	TRBD2	CASSQTLAGSEQYF	TGCGCCAGCAGCCAAACTCTAGCGGGATCCGAGCAGTACTTC
NA	TRBV5-4	TRBJ2-2	NA	CASSSRGLTGELFF	TGTGCCAGCAGCTCGAGGGGCTTGACCGGGGAGCTGTTTTTT
NA	TRBV5-1	TRBJ2-2	NA	CASSLWLDRTGELFF	TGCGCCAGCAGCCTTTGGTTGGACCGCACCGGGGAGCTGTTTTTT
NA	TRBV29-1	TRBJ2-2	NA	CSVEGGRNGELFF	TGCAGCGTTGAAGGGGGGAGGAACGGGGAGCTGTTTTTT
NA	TRBV29-1	TRBJ2-1	TRBD2	CSVDTPRGSRLYNEQFF	TGCAGCGTTGATACCCCTCGCGGGAGCCGTCTATACAATGAGCAGTTCTTC
NA	TRBV13	TRBJ2-5	TRBD2	CASSPPASGTRGTQYF	TGTGCCAGCAGCCCCCCGGCTAGCGGAACACGTGGGACCCAGTACTTC
NA	TRBV29-1	TRBJ2-3	NA	CSVVGATDTQYF	TGCAGCGTTGTTGGGGCCACAGATACGCAGTATTTT
NA	TRBV29-1	TRBJ2-2	TRBD2	CSGLAGVTGELFF	TGCAGCGGACTAGCGGGAGTGACCGGGGAGCTGTTTTTT
NA	TRBV27	TRBJ1-1	TRBD1	CASTRLGGSETEAFF	TGTGCCAGCACCCGTCTAGGGGGCAGTGAGACTGAAGCTTTCTTT
NA	TRBV30	TRBJ2-1	TRBD2	CAWERDSYNEQFF	TGTGCCTGGGAGCGGGACTCCTACAATGAGCAGTTCTTC
NA	TRBV9	TRBJ2-2	TRBD2	CASSAAAGLANTGELFF	TGTGCCAGCAGCGCGGCAGCAGGACTAGCGAACACCGGGGAGCTGTTTTTT
once	TRBV28	TRBJ2-5	NA	CASSFTDKGETQYF	TGTGCCAGCAGTTTTACAGATAAGGGAGAGACCCAGTACTTC